This TCR beta chain was retrieved from a study of cytomegalovirus exposure and HLA in healthy donors. The CDR3 contains 14 residues. V gave up 1 base and J gave up 0 bases, with 6 bases separating them. Germline values: CDR1 SGHRS, CDR2 YFSETQ. The study's findings and limits: The availability of immune exposure information extended only to CMV serostatus.

Points on this clone: Its antigen remains unidentified.

The primer mix had 60 Vbeta and 13 Jbeta primers. The table came from immunoSEQ multiplex PCR; TCRdb's copy has only in-frame clones and leaves some out. The data hold 98,000 or so clones, with 9.5% to 13% observed a single time. Sequencing was performed on PBMCs. The TCR originated in a man aged 35-49 years in good health and CMV-seropositive. V is TRBV5-1 and J is TRBJ2-3; D remains ambiguous. CDR3 coding DNA: TGCGCCAGCAGCTTGTTACAAAGCACAGATACGCAGTATTTT. It translates to CASSLLQSTDTQYF.